This TCR beta chain was found in a study of OX40 agonist ivuxolimab in advanced cancers. This CDR3 has 15 amino acids. Germline values: CDR1 SGHVS, CDR2 FNYEAQ. Unmatched junction bases numbered 8, after V lost 4 bases and J lost 4 bases. Here immunoSEQ multiplex PCR was the method, and the copy in TCRdb shows in-frame clones only, minus some. The repertoire holds some 19,000 clones, about 70% seen once, with 12% in the top ten. Sequencing was performed on CD4+ or CD8+ T cells sorted from blood, taken in a trial of the OX40 agonist ivuxolimab. This chain connects TRBV7-6 to TRBJ2-3, with 7 positions matching TRBD1. The TCR originated in an adult with an advanced solid tumor such as melanoma, head and neck, liver or kidney cancer. The DNA for the CDR3 is TGTGCCAGCAGCTGGGGAACAGGGGTCGCAGATACGCAGTATTTT. Its translation: CASSWGTGVADTQYF.